These T cell receptor beta chains were read from a single sample in a study of blood T cells in healthy people across ages. TCRdb analysed the 5' RACE reads with MiXCR anew, one entry per CDR3 protein. The data hold under 1 million distinct CDR3 sequences, with under 45% observed a single time. Sequences were obtained from blood. Receptors originate from a man aged 60 to 69 in good health. CDR3s include the opening cysteine and the closing phenylalanine or tryptophan. D genes are given only for firm matches. Some rows mark clone size as missing; the rest say once, few, many or name a class of expanded clone.

size: few
D: -
length: 11
J: TRBJ2-7
V: TRBV10-3
CDR3: CAISVGSEQYF
DNA: TGTGCCATCAGTGTGGGCTCCGAGCAGTACTTC

size: -
D: TRBD1
length: 15
J: TRBJ2-3
V: TRBV4-3
CDR3: CASSQDSGGSDTQYF
DNA: TGCGCCAGCAGCCAAGATTCAGGGGGCTCAGATACGCAGTATTTT

size: few
D: -
length: 12
J: TRBJ2-3
V: TRBV2
CDR3: CASRVLEDTQYF
DNA: TGTGCCAGCAGGGTATTGGAAGATACGCAGTATTTT

size: -
D: -
length: 15
J: TRBJ2-5
V: TRBV11-2
CDR3: CASSLGRAPMGTQYF
DNA: TGTGCCAGCAGCTTAGGGCGCGCCCCCATGGGGACCCAGTACTTC

size: few
D: TRBD1
length: 15
J: TRBJ1-1
V: TRBV5-1
CDR3: CASSVARGRRAEAFF
DNA: TGCGCCAGCAGCGTAGCCAGGGGGCGCCGGGCTGAAGCTTTCTTT

size: -
D: -
length: 17
J: TRBJ2-1
V: TRBV4-3
CDR3: CASSQDLGAALYNEQFF
DNA: TGCGCCAGCAGCCAAGATCTGGGAGCGGCCCTCTACAATGAGCAGTTCTTC

size: -
D: -
length: 14
J: TRBJ1-1
V: TRBV20-1
CDR3: CSARVKGPNTEAFF
DNA: TGCAGTGCTAGAGTGAAGGGACCGAACACTGAAGCTTTCTTT

size: once
D: TRBD1
length: 15
J: TRBJ1-4
V: TRBV12-3/TRBV12-4
CDR3: CASSPTGKTNEKLFF
DNA: TGTGCCAGCAGTCCGACAGGGAAGACAAATGAAAAACTGTTTTTT

size: -
D: -
length: 14
J: TRBJ1-4
V: TRBV2
CDR3: CASSVTSTNEKLFF
DNA: TGTGCCAGCAGTGTGACATCAACTAATGAAAAACTGTTTTTT

size: many
D: TRBD2
length: 17
J: TRBJ2-5
V: TRBV4-3
CDR3: CASSQVGTSGVEETQYF
DNA: TGCGCCAGCAGCCAAGTGGGTACTAGCGGGGTTGAAGAGACCCAGTACTTC

size: -
D: -
length: 15
J: TRBJ2-1
V: TRBV11-3
CDR3: CASSGGAARPDEQFF
DNA: TGTGCCAGCAGTGGGGGGGCTGCGAGGCCGGATGAGCAGTTCTTC

size: -
D: TRBD1
length: 13
J: TRBJ2-3
V: TRBV29-1
CDR3: CSVGTGGGNTQYF
DNA: TGCAGCGTGGGGACAGGGGGAGGAAATACGCAGTATTTT

size: -
D: TRBD2
length: 21
J: TRBJ2-1
V: TRBV25-1
CDR3: CASSEIGPFRGLAGSYNEQFF
DNA: TGTGCCAGCAGTGAAATTGGCCCTTTCCGAGGACTAGCGGGGTCCTACAATGAGCAGTTCTTC

size: many
D: -
length: 15
J: TRBJ2-1
V: TRBV7-8
CDR3: CASSSTVGGYNEQFF
DNA: TGTGCCAGCAGCTCGACAGTCGGGGGATACAATGAGCAGTTCTTC

size: few
D: -
length: 15
J: TRBJ2-6
V: TRBV28
CDR3: CASSRRAAGANVLTF
DNA: TGTGCCAGCAGTAGAAGGGCGGCTGGGGCCAACGTCCTGACTTTC

size: -
D: TRBD2
length: 14
J: TRBJ2-7
V: TRBV20-1
CDR3: CSATGLAGYNEQYF
DNA: TGCAGTGCTACGGGACTAGCGGGGTATAATGAGCAGTACTTC

size: -
D: TRBD2
length: 16
J: TRBJ2-4
V: TRBV12-3/TRBV12-4
CDR3: CASSFGSGGAKNIQYF
DNA: TGTGCCAGCAGTTTTGGTAGCGGGGGGGCCAAAAACATTCAGTACTTC

size: few
D: -
length: 12
J: TRBJ2-1
V: TRBV10-3
CDR3: CAISEPGAGEFF
DNA: TGTGCCATCAGTGAGCCGGGTGCAGGGGAGTTCTTC

size: few
D: -
length: 16
J: TRBJ2-1
V: TRBV5-5
CDR3: CASSLEDRLWSNEQFF
DNA: TGTGCCAGCAGCTTGGAGGACAGACTGTGGTCCAATGAGCAGTTCTTC

size: -
D: TRBD1
length: 13
J: TRBJ1-1
V: TRBV2
CDR3: CASIWTGNTEAFF
DNA: TGTGCCAGCATATGGACAGGGAACACTGAAGCTTTCTTT

size: -
D: -
length: 14
J: TRBJ1-5
V: TRBV2
CDR3: CASSENRVGQPQHF
DNA: TGTGCCAGCAGTGAGAACAGGGTCGGTCAGCCCCAGCATTTT

size: few
D: -
length: 11
J: TRBJ2-5
V: TRBV28
CDR3: CASSAGPKGYF
DNA: TGTGCCAGCAGTGCCGGGCCAAAAGGGTACTTC

size: -
D: TRBD1
length: 14
J: TRBJ2-2
V: TRBV20-1
CDR3: CSATRQGNTGELFF
DNA: TGCAGTGCTACGCGACAGGGAAACACCGGGGAGCTGTTTTTT

size: many
D: -
length: 17
J: TRBJ2-7
V: TRBV10-3
CDR3: CAISESKWTVNSYEQYF
DNA: TGTGCCATCAGTGAGTCGAAGTGGACAGTTAACTCCTACGAGCAGTACTTC

size: few
D: -
length: 13
J: TRBJ2-7
V: TRBV6-1
CDR3: CASSDGRAYEQYF
DNA: TGTGCCAGCAGTGACGGCAGGGCCTACGAGCAGTACTTC

size: few
D: -
length: 13
J: TRBJ1-6
V: TRBV7-2
CDR3: CASSLAGYSPLHF
DNA: TGTGCCAGCAGCTTAGCGGGCTATTCACCCCTCCACTTT

size: -
D: -
length: 13
J: TRBJ1-1
V: TRBV9
CDR3: CASSVERGTEAFF
DNA: TGTGCCAGCAGCGTGGAACGGGGCACTGAAGCTTTCTTT

size: -
D: TRBD2
length: 15
J: TRBJ2-1
V: TRBV6-5
CDR3: CASVSRGGAGNEQFF
DNA: TGTGCCAGCGTATCTCGCGGGGGGGCTGGCAATGAGCAGTTCTTC

size: few
D: -
length: 16
J: TRBJ2-7
V: TRBV5-6
CDR3: CASSLVLPGNGYEQYF
DNA: TGTGCCAGCAGCTTGGTATTGCCCGGGAATGGTTACGAGCAGTACTTC

size: once
D: -
length: 11
J: TRBJ2-1
V: TRBV4-3
CDR3: CASSQGSERFF
DNA: TGCGCCAGCAGCCAAGGTTCTGAGCGGTTCTTC

size: -
D: -
length: 12
J: TRBJ1-2
V: TRBV7-6
CDR3: CASSLFGEGYTF
DNA: TGTGCCAGCAGCCTATTCGGGGAAGGCTACACCTTC

size: -
D: -
length: 12
J: TRBJ2-7
V: TRBV10-3
CDR3: CAIGGQTYEQYF
DNA: TGTGCCATCGGTGGACAAACCTACGAGCAGTACTTC

size: few
D: -
length: 12
J: TRBJ1-1
V: TRBV20-1
CDR3: CSASIINTEAFF
DNA: TGCAGTGCTAGTATAATCAACACTGAAGCTTTCTTT

size: many
D: -
length: 12
J: TRBJ2-5
V: TRBV29-1
CDR3: CSACRNQETQYF
DNA: TGCAGCGCCTGTCGGAACCAAGAGACCCAGTACTTC

size: -
D: -
length: 14
J: TRBJ1-6
V: TRBV7-2
CDR3: CASSLDPVIVTLHF
DNA: TGTGCCAGCAGCTTAGATCCCGTTATAGTTACCCTCCACTTT

size: -
D: -
length: 15
J: TRBJ1-2
V: TRBV4-3
CDR3: CASSRRQGRHYGYTF
DNA: TGCGCCAGCAGCCGACGCCAGGGGAGACACTATGGCTACACCTTC

size: -
D: -
length: 11
J: TRBJ1-5
V: TRBV6-1
CDR3: CASTDNQPQHF
DNA: TGTGCCAGCACCGATAATCAGCCCCAGCATTTT

size: many
D: TRBD2
length: 16
J: TRBJ2-1
V: TRBV7-9
CDR3: CASSPGLAGWFNEQFF
DNA: TGTGCCAGCAGCCCGGGACTAGCGGGGTGGTTCAATGAGCAGTTCTTC

size: -
D: -
length: 16
J: TRBJ2-7
V: TRBV10-3
CDR3: CAISLDTGRGGYEQYF
DNA: TGTGCCATCAGCCTAGATACAGGGAGAGGTGGATACGAGCAGTACTTC

size: -
D: -
length: 13
J: TRBJ2-5
V: TRBV7-6
CDR3: CASRDAPWDEQYF
DNA: TGTGCCAGCAGAGATGCCCCTTGGGATGAGCAGTACTTC

size: -
D: -
length: 15
J: TRBJ2-2
V: TRBV7-2
CDR3: CASSPDRRNTGELFF
DNA: TGTGCCAGCAGCCCCGATCGCCGGAACACCGGGGAGCTGTTTTTT

size: -
D: -
length: 15
J: TRBJ2-6
V: TRBV19
CDR3: CASSNRDSGANVLTF
DNA: TGTGCCAGTAGTAACCGGGACTCTGGGGCCAACGTCCTGACTTTC

size: -
D: -
length: 14
J: TRBJ1-2
V: TRBV29-1
CDR3: CSVDTGQTLNGYTF
DNA: TGCAGCGTTGATACCGGACAGACCTTGAATGGCTACACCTTC

size: -
D: TRBD1
length: 16
J: TRBJ2-5
V: TRBV5-1
CDR3: CASSPSTGTGGNEQYF
DNA: TGCGCCAGCAGCCCCAGTACCGGGACAGGGGGTAATGAGCAGTACTTC

size: -
D: -
length: 13
J: TRBJ1-5
V: TRBV7-9
CDR3: CASSRRDGQPQHF
DNA: TGTGCCAGCAGCCGCCGCGATGGTCAGCCCCAGCATTTT

size: few
D: TRBD2
length: 13
J: TRBJ2-1
V: TRBV7-8
CDR3: CASNNYGGDEQFF
DNA: TGTGCCAGCAACAATTACGGGGGGGATGAGCAGTTCTTC